Following are 12 T cell receptor beta chains from one sample sequenced in a study of a mutant IDH1 vaccine in newly diagnosed glioma. Method: immunoSEQ multiplex PCR; TCRdb's copy keeps in-frame clones and lacks some. This sample has roughly 50,000 clones, with 70% to 90% found just once. These receptors' antigens are unknown. Described time point: week 5, during vaccination. Doses comprised 300 ug of mutant IDH1 20-mer peptide each, plus topical imiquimod. The material sequenced was PBMCs, taken from a glioma patient whose treatment included an IDH1 peptide vaccine. The receptor source for this set is a man aged 30 to 45 with glioma.

J is TRBJ2-5 and V is TRBV18, with TRBD2 matching 7 bases. With 1 base clipped from V and 4 bases from J, the junction kept 0 bases outside the gene matches. The germline gives CDR1 KGHSH, CDR2 LQKENI. The CDR3 is 13 amino acids. The CDR3 protein is CASSPQRGETQYF. CDR3 bases: TGTGCCAGCTCACCACAGCGGGGAGAGACCCAGTACTTC. Looking up the rest from reference TRBV18 and TRBJ2-5 gives the full variable domain: NAGVMQNPRHLVRRRGQEARLRCSPMKGHSHVYWYRQLPEEGLKFMVYLQKENIIDESGMPKERFSAEFPKEGPSILRIQQVVRGDSAAYFCASSPQRGETQYFGPGTRLLVL.

The CDR3 nucleotides are TGTGCCAGTAGTTTTGGCTCCTACAATGAGCAGTTCTTC. Protein: CASSFGSYNEQFF. The rearrangement links TRBV19 to TRBJ2-1; D is ambiguous. Between the trimmed V and J ends, which lost 5 bases and 0 bases, there was a span of 5 bases. Germline V gives CDR1 LNHDA, CDR2 SQIVND (reference sequence). CDR3 length: 13 amino acids. Looking up the rest from reference TRBV19 and TRBJ2-1 gives the full variable domain: DGGITQSPKYLFRKEGQNVTLSCEQNLNHDAMYWYRQDPGQGLRLIYYSQIVNDFQKGDIAEGYSVSREKKESFPLTVTSAQKNPTAFYLCASSFGSYNEQFFGPGTRLTVL.

The chain carries TRBV19 and TRBJ1-2; D unresolved. Deletions cut 7 bases from V and 8 bases from J, with 14 bases between. Germline-derived CDR1 and CDR2 are LNHDA and SQIVND (reference sequence). The CDR3 covers 12 residues. CDR3 amino acids: CASKSGLGGYTF. CDR3 in DNA: TGTGCCAGTAAATCGGGGTTGGGCGGCTACACCTTC.

The rearrangement joins TRBV5-4 to TRBJ1-2; D not resolved. The CDR3 length is 14 residues. Trimming shortened V by 2 bases and J by 8 bases, and 16 bases separated the two germline ends. Germline CDR1 and CDR2: SGHNT and YYREEE (reference sequence). The CDR3 coding sequence is TGTGCCAGCAGCTTATTTGGAGCGGGGTACGGCTACACCTTC. This translates into CASSLFGAGYGYTF.

The rearrangement uses TRBV29-1 and TRBJ2-7; weak D call: TRBD1 (8 bases). This CDR3 comprises 15 residues. Germline V gives CDR1 SQVTM, CDR2 ANQGSEA. V was shortened by 4 bases and J by 0 bases, with 16 bases between the two germline ends. CDR3 DNA sequence: TGCAGCGTTGTGAACAGGGGGACTATCTCCTACGAGCAGTACTTC. As protein: CSVVNRGTISYEQYF.

The J gene is TRBJ1-6, the V gene TRBV5-6; D is undetermined. CDR3 size: 16 residues. The V gene lost 1 base and the J gene lost 2 bases, with 10 bases spanning the gap. Germline V CDR1 and CDR2: SGHDT, YYEEEE. CDR3 DNA: TGTGCCAGCAGCTTGAACCCTGGGGCCTATAATTCACCCCTCCACTTT. Translation gives CASSLNPGAYNSPLHF.

This clone was picked up a small number of times. The chain has TRBV7-9 and TRBJ1-4; D is unclear. The germline V gene has CDR1 SEHNR and CDR2 FQNEAQ (reference sequence). V was clipped by 5 bases and J by 0 bases, with 10 bases between them. The CDR3 has 15 residues. Here the CDR3 DNA reads TGTGCCAGCAGCGCCTCAGGCTCAACTAATGAAAAACTGTTTTTT. Encoded protein: CASSASGSTNEKLFF.

A few counts support this clone. J is TRBJ1-1 and V is TRBV10-3, with TRBD1 matching over 12 bases. V lost 0 bases and J lost 5; bases outside the gene matches: 4. Germline CDR1 reads ENHRY; CDR2 reads SYGVKD. The CDR3 is made up of 16 amino acids. CDR3 nucleotides: TGTGCCATCAGTGAGTCGGGACAGGGGGCGCTGACTGAAGCTTTCTTT. It codes for CAISESGQGALTEAFF.

J is TRBJ2-7 and V is TRBV18; 7 bases align to TRBD2. CDR3 length: 15 amino acids. Losses at the gene ends were 0 bases for V and 0 bases for J; bases not matched to a gene: 2. Per germline, CDR1 KGHSH and CDR2 LQKENI. The CDR3 here is CASSPPLASSYEQYF. In DNA form, the CDR3 reads TGTGCCAGCTCACCACCACTAGCGAGCTCCTACGAGCAGTACTTC. Filled out from reference TRBV18 and TRBJ2-7, the complete variable domain reads NAGVMQNPRHLVRRRGQEARLRCSPMKGHSHVYWYRQLPEEGLKFMVYLQKENIIDESGMPKERFSAEFPKEGPSILRIQQVVRGDSAAYFCASSPPLASSYEQYFGPGTRLTVT.

V usage is TRBV6-5 and J usage is TRBJ2-7, with 9 bases matching TRBD2. From germline, CDR1 is MNHEY and CDR2 SVGAGI. CDR3 length: 15 residues. V trimming: 8 bases; J trimming: 2 bases; junction bases outside the gene matches: 10. This CDR3 is CASGKSGGLAYEQYF. The CDR3 nucleotides read TGTGCCAGCGGAAAGAGCGGGGGGCTGGCCTACGAGCAGTACTTC.

This chain links TRBV28 with TRBJ2-7, with a possible D match to TRBD1 (5 bases). V gave up 10 bases and J gave up 6 bases, with 22 bases separating them. Per the germline V gene, CDR1 is MDHEN and CDR2 is SYDVKM. The CDR3 runs 14 residues. The CDR3 coding sequence is TGTGCCATCTCGGTTGGGGCAGGCGATGGCGAGCAGTACTTC. As protein: CAISVGAGDGEQYF.

The table lists this clone with a few counts. V gene TRBV4-1 combines with J gene TRBJ2-2, with D possibly matching TRBD1 (6 bases). CDR1 is MGHRA and CDR2 is YSYEKL in the germline V gene. Trimming left V 4 bases short and J 4 bases short, with 16 bases between. The CDR3 spans 16 residues. The CDR3 coding sequence is TGCGCCAGCAGCCCTCAACTACAGGGTGGCACCGGGGAGCTGTTTTTT. It translates to CASSPQLQGGTGELFF.